The 28 T cell receptor beta chains below were found in one sample sequenced in a study of CD8 T cells in Susac syndrome. The RNA input was about 0.5 to 1 ug, and it was reverse transcribed with random hexamers. TCRdb called the immunoSEQ multiplex PCR reads again in MiXCR, with one record for every CDR3 protein. The top ten clones hold around 0.24% of a sample with approximately 130,000 distinct CDR3 sequences, more than 75% of them seen once. The sample taken for sequencing was CD8+ T cells from PBMCs. These receptors were collected from a human donor with multiple sclerosis.

V usage is TRBV2 and J usage is TRBJ2-1; D ambiguous. CDR1 is SNHLY and CDR2 is FYNNEI in the germline V gene. The CDR3 is made up of 12 amino acids. Trimming stripped 7 bases from V and 15 bases from J, with 19 bases between. The CDR3 reads CASNTLGGFGFF. CDR3 bases: TGTGCCAGCAACACTTTAGGCGGCTTCGGGTTCTTC.

V gene TRBV28 combines with J gene TRBJ1-5; D is unresolved. The CDR3 consists of 12 residues. Trimming left V 4 bases short and J 4 bases short, with 5 bases between. CDR1 and CDR2 from the germline V gene are MDHEN and SYDVKM. The CDR3 loop is CASSSYNQPQHF. The CDR3 DNA reads as TGTGCCAGCAGTTCATATAATCAGCCCCAGCATTTT.

This rearrangement joins TRBV7-9 to TRBJ2-7; 8 bases are a match to TRBD1. The CDR3 has 14 amino acids. V lost 5 bases to trimming and J lost 5 bases; unmatched junction nucleotides: 8. From germline, CDR1 is SEHNR and CDR2 FQNEAQ (reference sequence). The CDR3 here is CASSPNRGINEQYF. Here the CDR3 DNA reads TGTGCCAGCAGCCCCAACAGGGGGATCAACGAGCAGTACTTC.

The V call is TRBV3-1, the J call TRBJ2-3; TRBD2 matches at 13 bases. CDR1 LGHDT and CDR2 YNNKEL come from the germline V gene (reference sequence). Germline trimming cut 3 bases from V and 6 bases from J; bases unmatched to any gene: 6. The CDR3 has 16 residues. CDR3 sequence: CASSQLLAGGADTQYF. As DNA, the CDR3 is TGTGCCAGCAGCCAGCTACTAGCGGGAGGGGCCGATACGCAGTATTTT.

This sequence joins TRBV7-6 and TRBJ2-2; D remains ambiguous. The CDR3 has 13 amino acids. V was cut by 5 bases and J by 5 bases, with 9 bases left in between. Germline lookup yields CDR1 SGHVS and CDR2 FNYEAQ. CDR3 sequence (DNA): TGTGCCAGCAGCGGATTAACGACCGGGGAGCTGTTTTTT. Translated: CASSGLTTGELFF.

This clonotype was counted many times. V and J are TRBV4-1 and TRBJ2-6; unclear D gene. V was trimmed by 6 bases and J by 2 bases, leaving 11 bases between them. Per the germline V gene, CDR1 is MGHRA and CDR2 is YSYEKL. CDR3 length: 15 residues. CDR3 bases: TGCGCCAGCAGGCTAGATCTAACTGGGGCCAACGTCCTGACTTTC. Translating it yields CASRLDLTGANVLTF.

CDR3: CASSQDGNRNYGYTF. Written as DNA, the CDR3 is TGTGCCAGCAGCCAAGATGGAAACAGGAACTATGGCTACACCTTC. The chain links TRBV3-1 to TRBJ1-2, with a weak D call TRBD1 (5 bases). The germline V gene has CDR1 LGHDT and CDR2 YNNKEL (reference sequence). Trimming removed 0 bases from V and 2 bases from J, with 10 bases in between. CDR3 length: 15 residues.

J is TRBJ2-1 and V is TRBV7-2; TRBD1 matches at 9 bases. CDR3 length: 16 amino acids. Germline CDR1 SGHTA, CDR2 FQGNSA. With 2 bases clipped from V and 4 bases from J, the junction kept 6 bases outside the gene matches. The CDR3 DNA is TGTGCCAGCAGCTTATCCGGGACAGGGTTTTACAATGAGCAGTTCTTC. Translation gives CASSLSGTGFYNEQFF.

V gene TRBV2 combines with J gene TRBJ2-5; 10 positions match TRBD2. CDR1 is SNHLY, CDR2 FYNNEI, per germline. V dropped 1 base and J dropped 2; count of bases not matched to a gene: 4. The CDR3 extends over 16 amino acids. The CDR3 loop reads CASSEGVAGGQETQYF. The DNA of the CDR3 is TGTGCCAGCAGTGAAGGGGTAGCGGGAGGACAAGAGACCCAGTACTTC. The full variable domain, its missing parts supplied by reference TRBV2 and TRBJ2-5, is EPEVTQTPSHQVTQMGQEVILRCVPISNHLYFYWYRQILGQKVEFLVSFYNNEISEKSEIFDDQFSVERPDGSNFTLKIRSTKLEDSAMYFCASSEGVAGGQETQYFGPGTRLLVL.

This chain uses TRBV27 with TRBJ1-1; D unclear. CDR3 size: 14 residues. The V and J ends lost 2 bases and 5 bases respectively, with 12 bases between them. Germline V lookup: CDR1 MNHEY, CDR2 SMNVEV (reference sequence). CDR3 loop: CASSLAGFRTEAFF. CDR3 bases: TGTGCCAGCAGTTTAGCGGGGTTTCGGACTGAAGCTTTCTTT.

To note about this clonotype: A junction end diverges from the germline sequence, so it may reflect a read error. V and J are TRBV24-1 and TRBJ2-1; D is possibly TRBD1 or TRBD2 (5 bases each). The CDR3 is 12 amino acids. The germline CDR1 and CDR2 sequences are KGHDR and SFDVKD. CDR3 protein: CASSGGLREQFF. CDR3 nucleotides: TGTGCCTCCAGTGGGGGTCTTAGAGAGCAGTTCTTC.

The chain uses TRBV29-1 and TRBJ2-7; weak D call: TRBD2 (6 bases). This CDR3 is 11 amino acids long. Looked up from germline, CDR1 is SQVTM and CDR2 is ANQGSEA. V lost 3 bases, J lost 7 bases, and 10 bases lay in between. The CDR3 DNA reads as TGCAGCGTTGAGGTACTAGCTGAGCAGTACTTC. Protein sequence: CSVEVLAEQYF.

This clonotype appeared a few times. The genes are TRBV6-2 or TRBV6-3 and TRBJ1-1; no clear D. With 6 bases removed from V and 4 bases from J, the gap between germline ends came to 12 bases. In germline, CDR1 is MNHEY, CDR2 SVGEGT. This CDR3 is 13 amino acids long. CDR3 DNA sequence: TGTGCCAGCAGGCCAACCGGGTTCACTGAAGCTTTCTTT. Protein product: CASRPTGFTEAFF.

The chain couples TRBV6-5 to TRBJ1-2; D possibly corresponds to TRBD1 (5 bases). CDR1 MNHEY and CDR2 SVGAGI come from the germline V gene. The V end lost 6 bases, the J end lost 4 bases, and 18 bases lay between the germline ends. The CDR3 loop spans 15 amino acids. The CDR3: CASSPGAGQSYGYTF. The CDR3 coding sequence is TGTGCCAGCAGCCCTGGGGCCGGGCAGAGCTATGGCTACACCTTC.

The chain links TRBV12-3 or TRBV12-4 to TRBJ2-3; D remains ambiguous. Between the trimmed V and J ends, which lost 7 bases and 6 bases, there was a span of 11 bases. The CDR3 is 12 amino acids. CDR3 residues: CASKVGIDTQYF. The CDR3 DNA sequence: TGTGCCAGCAAGGTTGGAATCGATACGCAGTATTTT.

The V call is TRBV7-9, the J call TRBJ2-7; 12 bases align to TRBD2. Germline V gene sequence: CDR1 SEHNR, CDR2 FQNEAQ (reference sequence). The CDR3 is 15 amino acids. V was clipped by 3 bases and J by 4 bases; unmatched bases: 4. The DNA of the CDR3 is TGTGCCAGCAGCTTGGAACTAGCGGGAGGATACGAGCAGTACTTC. Residues: CASSLELAGGYEQYF. Looking up the rest from reference TRBV7-9 and TRBJ2-7 gives the full variable domain: DTGVSQNPRHKITKRGQNVTFRCDPISEHNRLYWYRQTLGQGPEFLTYFQNEAQLEKSRLLSDRFSAERPKGSFSTLEIQRTEQGDSAMYLCASSLELAGGYEQYFGPGTRLTVT.

The gene calls are TRBV12-3 or TRBV12-4 and TRBJ2-3; 11 bases are shared with TRBD1. V lost 4 bases and J lost 3; bases outside the gene matches: 3. This CDR3 contains 15 residues. The CDR3 spells CASSWGQGVTDTQYF. The CDR3 DNA sequence: TGTGCCAGCAGTTGGGGACAGGGGGTAACAGATACGCAGTATTTT.

This clonotype was seen a handful of times. The V and J genes are TRBV27 and TRBJ2-7; D perhaps matches TRBD1 (6 bases). This CDR3 contains 11 residues. Trimming took 7 bases from V and 4 from J, leaving 8 bases between them. The germline CDR1 and CDR2 sequences are MNHEY and SMNVEV (reference sequence). DNA for the CDR3: TGTGCCAGCACCCAGGGGTACGAGCAGTACTTC. It yields the protein CASTQGYEQYF.

The V gene is TRBV9, the J gene TRBJ2-1; 12 bases match TRBD2. CDR3 length: 16 residues. Trimming removed 1 base from V and 9 bases from J; junction bases left unmatched: 8. Germline CDR1 SGDLS, CDR2 YYNGEE. CDR3 DNA sequence: TGTGCCAGCAGCGTATCGCCGGGACTAGCGGGTGGTGAGCAGTTCTTC. As protein: CASSVSPGLAGGEQFF.

CDR3: CASSLPGLTNEKLFF. CDR3 nucleotides: TGTGCCAGCAGCTTGCCAGGGCTCACTAATGAAAAACTGTTTTTT. V gene TRBV7-9 combines with J gene TRBJ1-4; TRBD1 is a possible D gene (5 bases). The V gene's germline CDR1 is SEHNR and CDR2 FQNEAQ (reference sequence). This CDR3 region has 15 residues. V lost 3 bases and J lost 2, with 10 bases in between.

The chain couples TRBV6-2 or TRBV6-3 to TRBJ2-7; 8 nucleotides align to TRBD1. In germline, CDR1 is MNHEY, CDR2 SVGEGT. After removal of 5 bases from V and 2 bases from J, the junction contained 14 bases not matched to a gene. The CDR3 loop spans 17 amino acids. Here the CDR3 DNA reads TGTGCCAGCAGTCCCCACCTGGACAGGGCAATCCCCTACGAGCAGTACTTC. Translating gives CASSPHLDRAIPYEQYF.

The chain couples TRBV18 to TRBJ2-1, with D possibly being TRBD1 or TRBD2 (5 bases each). Germline V CDR1 and CDR2: KGHSH, LQKENI. V lost 4 bases, J lost 8 bases, and 15 bases lay in between. This CDR3 region has 14 residues. This chain's CDR3 is CASSHGTRRHEQFF. The CDR3 DNA sequence: TGTGCCAGCTCACACGGGACCCGACGGCATGAGCAGTTCTTC.

The genes are TRBV3-1 and TRBJ2-7; D is unresolved. Germline loops: CDR1 LGHDT, CDR2 YNNKEL (reference sequence). The CDR3 consists of 16 residues. Trimming shortened V by 3 bases and J by 0 bases, and 15 bases separated the two germline ends. The CDR3 protein is CASSHVVTTSSYEQYF. The CDR3 DNA is TGTGCCAGCAGCCATGTAGTTACCACAAGCTCCTACGAGCAGTACTTC.

This chain uses TRBV7-6 with TRBJ2-3; D is ambiguous. The CDR3 loop spans 15 amino acids. CDR1 and CDR2 from the germline V gene are SGHVS and FNYEAQ. Trimming took 1 base from V and 1 from J, leaving 9 bases between them. The CDR3 DNA sequence: TGTGCCAGCAGCTTAGACTTGATGGGCACAGATACGCAGTATTTT. Translating it yields CASSLDLMGTDTQYF.

CDR3 sequence (DNA): TGTGCCAGCGGACTCGGGGGGGGAGTAGCCTACGAGCAGTACTTC. Encoded protein: CASGLGGGVAYEQYF. The chain carries TRBV19 and TRBJ2-7, with TRBD2 matching over 8 bases. The CDR3 loop spans 15 amino acids. Trimming at V came to 9 bases and at J to 2 bases, leaving 12 bases not matched to a gene. Germline lookup yields CDR1 LNHDA and CDR2 SQIVND (reference sequence).

V is TRBV6-2 or TRBV6-3 and J is TRBJ1-1, with TRBD1 identical over 9 bases. V lost 2 bases and J lost 5; bases outside the gene matches: 6. The CDR3 loop spans 15 amino acids. CDR1 is MNHEY and CDR2 is SVGEGT in the germline V gene. CDR3: CASSYPTGGSTEAFF. The CDR3 nucleotides read TGTGCCAGCAGTTACCCTACAGGGGGCTCAACTGAAGCTTTCTTT.

The chain combines TRBV7-8 with TRBJ2-7, with D perhaps given as TRBD1 or TRBD2 (6 bases each). V lost 5 bases to trimming and J lost 6 bases, with 23 bases between them. The length of the CDR3 is 16 residues. CDR1 and CDR2 (germline): SGHVS, FQNEAQ. In nucleotides, the CDR3 is TGTGCCAGCAGCCCCCTAGAGGAGGGGGACCTCGGCGAGCAGTACTTC. Residues: CASSPLEEGDLGEQYF.

J is TRBJ2-7 and V is TRBV12-3 or TRBV12-4; possibly TRBD1 for D (8 bases). There are 15 residues in the CDR3. V was cut by 2 bases and J by 4 bases, with 15 bases left in between. The CDR3 bases are TGTGCCAGCAGTTTAAGCGGGACAGGCCTATACGAGCAGTACTTC. It is translated as CASSLSGTGLYEQYF.